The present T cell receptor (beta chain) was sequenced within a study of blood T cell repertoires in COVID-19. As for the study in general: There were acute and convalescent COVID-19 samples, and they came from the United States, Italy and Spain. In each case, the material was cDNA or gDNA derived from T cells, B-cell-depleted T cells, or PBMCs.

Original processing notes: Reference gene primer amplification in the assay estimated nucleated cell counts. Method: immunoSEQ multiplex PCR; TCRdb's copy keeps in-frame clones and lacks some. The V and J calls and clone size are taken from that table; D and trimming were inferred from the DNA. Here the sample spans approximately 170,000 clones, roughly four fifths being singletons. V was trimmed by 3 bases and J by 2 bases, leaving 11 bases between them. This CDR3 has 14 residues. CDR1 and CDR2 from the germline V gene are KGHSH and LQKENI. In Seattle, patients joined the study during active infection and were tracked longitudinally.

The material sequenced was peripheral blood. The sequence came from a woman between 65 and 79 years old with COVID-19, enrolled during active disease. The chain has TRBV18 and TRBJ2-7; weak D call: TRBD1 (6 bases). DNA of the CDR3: TGTGCCAGCTCACCCGACAGGAAGACCTACGAGCAGTACTTC. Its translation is CASSPDRKTYEQYF.